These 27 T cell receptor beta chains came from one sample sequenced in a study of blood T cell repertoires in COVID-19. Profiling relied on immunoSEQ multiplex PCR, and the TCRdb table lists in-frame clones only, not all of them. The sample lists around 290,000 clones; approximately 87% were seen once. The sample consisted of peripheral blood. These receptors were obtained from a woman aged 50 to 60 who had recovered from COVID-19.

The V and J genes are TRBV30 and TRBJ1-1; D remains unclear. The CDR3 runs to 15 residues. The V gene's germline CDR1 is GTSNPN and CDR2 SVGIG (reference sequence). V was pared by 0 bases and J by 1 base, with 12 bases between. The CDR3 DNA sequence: TGTGCCTGGAGTGTGGTTTGGGCTAAGAACACTGAAGCTTTCTTT. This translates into CAWSVVWAKNTEAFF.

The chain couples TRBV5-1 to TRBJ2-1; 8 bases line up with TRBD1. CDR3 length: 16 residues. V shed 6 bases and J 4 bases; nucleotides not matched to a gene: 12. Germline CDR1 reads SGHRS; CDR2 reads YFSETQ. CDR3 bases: TGCGCCAGCACACCCAGGACAGGGAAGAAATACAATGAGCAGTTCTTC. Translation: CASTPRTGKKYNEQFF.

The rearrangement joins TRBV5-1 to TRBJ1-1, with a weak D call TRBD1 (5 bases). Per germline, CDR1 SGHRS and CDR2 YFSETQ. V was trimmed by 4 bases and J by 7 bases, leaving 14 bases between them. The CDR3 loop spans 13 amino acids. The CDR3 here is CASSAGPQGEAFF. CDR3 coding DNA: TGCGCCAGCAGCGCGGGGCCCCAGGGTGAAGCTTTCTTT.

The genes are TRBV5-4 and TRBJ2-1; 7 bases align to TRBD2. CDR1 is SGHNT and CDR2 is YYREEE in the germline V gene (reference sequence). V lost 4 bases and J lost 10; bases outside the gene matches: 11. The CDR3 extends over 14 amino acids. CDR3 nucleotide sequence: TGTGCCAGCAGCGGGGGGGACGGTTTACGGGAGCAGTTCTTC. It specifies CASSGGDGLREQFF.

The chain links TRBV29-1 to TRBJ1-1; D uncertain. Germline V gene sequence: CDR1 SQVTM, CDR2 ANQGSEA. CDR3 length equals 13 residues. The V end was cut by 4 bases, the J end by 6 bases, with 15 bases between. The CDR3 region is CSVAGRSNPEAFF. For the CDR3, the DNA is TGCAGCGTTGCGGGTCGGTCAAACCCTGAAGCTTTCTTT.

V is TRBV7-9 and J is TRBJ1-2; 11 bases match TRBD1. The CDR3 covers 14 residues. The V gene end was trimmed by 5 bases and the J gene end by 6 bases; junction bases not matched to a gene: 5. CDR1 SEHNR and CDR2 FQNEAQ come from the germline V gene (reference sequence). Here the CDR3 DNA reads TGTGCCAGCAGCCGGACAGGGGGCGGGAATGGCTACACCTTC. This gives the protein CASSRTGGGNGYTF.

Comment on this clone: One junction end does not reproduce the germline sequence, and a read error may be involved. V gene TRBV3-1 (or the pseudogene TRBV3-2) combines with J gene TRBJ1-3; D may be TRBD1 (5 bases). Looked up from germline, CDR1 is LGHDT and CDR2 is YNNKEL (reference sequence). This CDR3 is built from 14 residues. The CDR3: CASSQDIRRAGSTW. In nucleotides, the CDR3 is TGTGCCAGCAGCCAAGATATACGCCGCGCAGGGTCGACTTGG.

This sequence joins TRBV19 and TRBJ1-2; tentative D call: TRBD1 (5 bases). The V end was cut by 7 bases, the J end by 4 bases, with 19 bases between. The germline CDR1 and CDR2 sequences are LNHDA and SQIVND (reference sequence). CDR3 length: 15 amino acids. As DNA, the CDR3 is TGTGCCAGTACCTTGGGGCGCTATAACGGCTATGGCTACACCTTC. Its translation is CASTLGRYNGYGYTF.

The CDR3 here is CASRSGGQYNEQFF. For the CDR3, the DNA is TGCGCCAGCAGAAGTGGGGGACAATACAATGAGCAGTTCTTC. The chain carries TRBV5-1 and TRBJ2-1; tentatively, D is TRBD1 (6 bases). Trimming shortened V by 5 bases and J by 4 bases, and 13 bases separated the two germline ends. Germline V CDR1 and CDR2: SGHRS, YFSETQ. This CDR3 has 14 amino acids.

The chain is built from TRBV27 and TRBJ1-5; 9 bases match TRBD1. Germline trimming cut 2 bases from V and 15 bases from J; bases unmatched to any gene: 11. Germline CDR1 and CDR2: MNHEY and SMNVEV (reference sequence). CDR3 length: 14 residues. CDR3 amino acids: CASSLPSGQGRLHF. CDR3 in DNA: TGTGCCAGCAGTTTACCCTCGGGACAGGGCAGGTTGCATTTT.

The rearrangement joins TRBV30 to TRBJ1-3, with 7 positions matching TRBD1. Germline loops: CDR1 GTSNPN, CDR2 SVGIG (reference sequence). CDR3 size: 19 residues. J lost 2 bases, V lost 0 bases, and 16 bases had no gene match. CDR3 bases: TGTGCCTGGAGTGTATATTCTGCGGCAGGGGGGCGAACTGGAAACACCATATATTTT. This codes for CAWSVYSAAGGRTGNTIYF.

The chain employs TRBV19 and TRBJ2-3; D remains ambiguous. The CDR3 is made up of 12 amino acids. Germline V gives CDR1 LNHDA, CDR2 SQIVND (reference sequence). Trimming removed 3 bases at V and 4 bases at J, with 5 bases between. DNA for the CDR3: TGTGCCAGTAGTATCATTGCAGATACGCAGTATTTT. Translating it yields CASSIIADTQYF.

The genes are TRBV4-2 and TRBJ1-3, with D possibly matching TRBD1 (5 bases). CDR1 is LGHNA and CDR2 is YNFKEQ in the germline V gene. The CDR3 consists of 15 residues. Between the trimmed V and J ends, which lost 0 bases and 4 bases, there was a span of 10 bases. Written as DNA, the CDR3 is TGTGCCAGCAGCCAAGATCGGACACTCGGAAACACCATATATTTT. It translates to CASSQDRTLGNTIYF.

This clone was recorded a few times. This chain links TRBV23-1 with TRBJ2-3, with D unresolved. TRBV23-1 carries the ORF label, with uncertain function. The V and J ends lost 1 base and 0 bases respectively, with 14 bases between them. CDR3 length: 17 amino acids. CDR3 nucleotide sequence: TGCGCCAGCAGTCAATGTCGGGTGGCTGTTAGCACAGATACGCAGTATTTT. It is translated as CASSQCRVAVSTDTQYF.

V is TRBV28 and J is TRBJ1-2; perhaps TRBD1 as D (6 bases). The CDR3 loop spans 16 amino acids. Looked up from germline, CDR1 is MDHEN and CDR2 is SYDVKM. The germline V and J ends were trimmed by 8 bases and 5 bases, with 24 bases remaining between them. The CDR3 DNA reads TGTGCCAGCCTCCGGGGGGGCTTTTTGACGGAGTATGGCTACACCTTC. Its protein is CASLRGGFLTEYGYTF.

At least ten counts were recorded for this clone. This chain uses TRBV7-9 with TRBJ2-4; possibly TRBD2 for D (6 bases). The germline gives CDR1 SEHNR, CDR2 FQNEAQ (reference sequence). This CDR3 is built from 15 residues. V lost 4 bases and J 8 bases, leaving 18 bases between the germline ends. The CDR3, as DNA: TGTGCCAGCAGCTACCCCCGAGGAGGCGGGGACATTCAGTACTTC. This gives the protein CASSYPRGGGDIQYF.

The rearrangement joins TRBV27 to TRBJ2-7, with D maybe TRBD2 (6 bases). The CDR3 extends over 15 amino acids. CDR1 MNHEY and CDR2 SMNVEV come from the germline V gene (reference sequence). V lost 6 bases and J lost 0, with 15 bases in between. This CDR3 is CASREGKRSSYEQYF. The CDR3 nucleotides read TGTGCCAGCAGGGAGGGGAAGAGGAGCTCCTACGAGCAGTACTTC.

The CDR3 DNA is TGCAGCGCCAAAGTCCCCACGGAGGATGGCTACACCTTC. This codes for CSAKVPTEDGYTF. The rearrangement joins TRBV29-1 to TRBJ1-2; D call uncertain. This CDR3 has 13 residues. V lost 7 bases to trimming and J lost 6 bases, with 18 bases between them. The germline V gene has CDR1 SQVTM and CDR2 ANQGSEA.

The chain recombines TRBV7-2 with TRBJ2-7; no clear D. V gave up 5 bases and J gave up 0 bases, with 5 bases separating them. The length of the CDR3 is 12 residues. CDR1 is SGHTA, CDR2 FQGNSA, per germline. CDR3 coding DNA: TGTGCCAGCAGCACGAGCTCCTACGAGCAGTACTTC. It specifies CASSTSSYEQYF.

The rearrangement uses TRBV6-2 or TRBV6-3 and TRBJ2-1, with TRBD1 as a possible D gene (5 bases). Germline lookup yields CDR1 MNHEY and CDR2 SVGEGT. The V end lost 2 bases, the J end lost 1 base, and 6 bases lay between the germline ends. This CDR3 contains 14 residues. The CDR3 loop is CASSYQGSYNEQFF. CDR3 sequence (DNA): TGTGCCAGCAGTTACCAGGGATCCTACAATGAGCAGTTCTTC.

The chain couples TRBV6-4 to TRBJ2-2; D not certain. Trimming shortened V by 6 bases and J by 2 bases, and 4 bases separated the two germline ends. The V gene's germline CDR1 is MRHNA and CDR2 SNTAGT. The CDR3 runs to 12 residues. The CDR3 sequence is CASRHNTGELFF. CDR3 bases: TGTGCCAGCAGACACAACACCGGGGAGCTGTTTTTT.

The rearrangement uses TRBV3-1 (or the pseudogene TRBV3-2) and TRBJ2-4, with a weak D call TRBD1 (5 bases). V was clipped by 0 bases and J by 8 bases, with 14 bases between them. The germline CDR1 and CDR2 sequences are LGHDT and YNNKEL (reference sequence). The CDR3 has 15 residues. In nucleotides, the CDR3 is TGTGCCAGCAGCCAAGATCGGGCAGGGCAGGACATTCAGTACTTC. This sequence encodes CASSQDRAGQDIQYF.

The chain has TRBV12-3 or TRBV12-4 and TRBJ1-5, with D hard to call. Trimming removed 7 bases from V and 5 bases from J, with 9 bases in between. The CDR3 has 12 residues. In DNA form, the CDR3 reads TGTGCCAGCACCCCCGGGGATCAGCCCCAGCATTTT. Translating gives CASTPGDQPQHF.

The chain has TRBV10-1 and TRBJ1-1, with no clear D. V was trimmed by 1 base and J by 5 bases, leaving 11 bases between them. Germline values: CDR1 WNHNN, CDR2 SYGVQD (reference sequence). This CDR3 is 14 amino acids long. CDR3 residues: CASSEYRVGTEAFF. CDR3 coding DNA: TGCGCCAGCAGTGAGTATCGGGTTGGGACTGAAGCTTTCTTT.

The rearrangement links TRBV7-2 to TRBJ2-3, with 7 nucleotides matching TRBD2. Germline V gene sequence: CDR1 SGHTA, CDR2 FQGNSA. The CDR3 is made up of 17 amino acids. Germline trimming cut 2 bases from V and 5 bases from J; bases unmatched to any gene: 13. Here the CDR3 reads CASSLLSGRANLDTQYF. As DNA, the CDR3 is TGTGCCAGCAGCTTATTGAGTGGGAGGGCCAACTTAGATACGCAGTATTTT.

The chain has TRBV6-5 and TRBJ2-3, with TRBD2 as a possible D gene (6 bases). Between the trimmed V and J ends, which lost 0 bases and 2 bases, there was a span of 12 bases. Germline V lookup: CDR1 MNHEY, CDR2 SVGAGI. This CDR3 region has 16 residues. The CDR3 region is CASSYSGRGVTDTQYF. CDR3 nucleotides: TGTGCCAGCAGTTACTCGGGGCGGGGTGTCACAGATACGCAGTATTTT.

The CDR3 sequence: CASSYGTSGYNEQFF. CDR3 DNA sequence: TGTGCCAGCAGTTACGGGACTAGCGGATACAATGAGCAGTTCTTC. The V gene is TRBV6-2 or TRBV6-3, the J gene TRBJ2-1; 11 bases are shared with TRBD2. The V segment lost 2 bases and the J segment 4 bases; nucleotides outside the gene matches: 1. The CDR3 consists of 15 residues. The germline CDR1 and CDR2 sequences are MNHEY and SVGEGT.